Listed below are T cell receptor beta chains from one sample, sequenced in a study of blood T cell repertoires in COVID-19. Method: immunoSEQ multiplex PCR; TCRdb's copy keeps in-frame clones and lacks some. The sample has about 260,000 clones, approximately 81% seen once. Sequencing was performed on peripheral blood. The receptors come from a man in his fifties or sixties with acute or convalescent COVID-19. Each CDR3 is given with its conserved first and last residue. Each record gives: clone size, D gene, J gene, V gene, CDR3 protein, CDR3 DNA. A D gene is named only where the DNA matches it firmly. A row's size may be missing; if present it is once, few, many or a size class.

-	TRBD1	TRBJ2-3	TRBV7-9	CASSLEGQGVGDTQYF	TGTGCCAGCAGCTTAGAGGGACAGGGGGTTGGAGATACGCAGTATTTT
-	-	TRBJ1-5	TRBV19	CASSIDGSRAGVKGPQHF	TGTGCCAGTAGTATAGACGGGTCGAGGGCCGGGGTTAAAGGGCCCCAGCATTTT
once	-	TRBJ1-4	TRBV5-1	CASSWQQGGVGEKLFF	TGCGCCAGCAGCTGGCAACAAGGCGGGGTTGGTGAAAAACTGTTTTTT
once	-	TRBJ1-1	TRBV5-1	CASSLKGALNTEAFF	TGCGCCAGCAGCTTGAAAGGGGCACTGAACACTGAAGCTTTCTTT
-	-	TRBJ2-1	TRBV19	CASTDLAVKEQFF	TGTGCCAGTACCGACCTGGCGGTAAAGGAGCAGTTCTTC
-	TRBD1	TRBJ1-2	TRBV6-5	CASQGLAGQSDGYTF	TGTGCCAGCCAAGGGCTGGCGGGACAGTCGGATGGCTACACCTTC
-	TRBD2	TRBJ2-3	TRBV19	CASSSGGALDTQYF	TGTGCCAGTAGTAGCGGGGGGGCCTTAGATACGCAGTATTTT
-	-	TRBJ1-1	TRBV18	CASSLNPAKKNTEAFF	TGTGCCAGCTCACTAAACCCCGCGAAAAAGAACACTGAAGCTTTCTTT
-	TRBD2	TRBJ2-2	TRBV19	CASSILAENTGELFF	TGTGCCAGTAGTATCCTAGCGGAGAACACCGGGGAGCTGTTTTTT
once	-	TRBJ1-1	TRBV19	CASSIARNTEAFF	TGTGCCAGTAGTATAGCGAGGAACACTGAAGCTTTCTTT
-	TRBD1	TRBJ1-2	TRBV6-4	CASSDSSSGGNKDGYTF	TGTGCCAGCAGTGACTCGAGTTCAGGGGGCAATAAGGATGGCTACACCTTC
-	TRBD2	TRBJ2-3	TRBV9	CASSVRGRADTQYF	TGTGCCAGCAGCGTACGTGGGAGGGCAGATACGCAGTATTTT